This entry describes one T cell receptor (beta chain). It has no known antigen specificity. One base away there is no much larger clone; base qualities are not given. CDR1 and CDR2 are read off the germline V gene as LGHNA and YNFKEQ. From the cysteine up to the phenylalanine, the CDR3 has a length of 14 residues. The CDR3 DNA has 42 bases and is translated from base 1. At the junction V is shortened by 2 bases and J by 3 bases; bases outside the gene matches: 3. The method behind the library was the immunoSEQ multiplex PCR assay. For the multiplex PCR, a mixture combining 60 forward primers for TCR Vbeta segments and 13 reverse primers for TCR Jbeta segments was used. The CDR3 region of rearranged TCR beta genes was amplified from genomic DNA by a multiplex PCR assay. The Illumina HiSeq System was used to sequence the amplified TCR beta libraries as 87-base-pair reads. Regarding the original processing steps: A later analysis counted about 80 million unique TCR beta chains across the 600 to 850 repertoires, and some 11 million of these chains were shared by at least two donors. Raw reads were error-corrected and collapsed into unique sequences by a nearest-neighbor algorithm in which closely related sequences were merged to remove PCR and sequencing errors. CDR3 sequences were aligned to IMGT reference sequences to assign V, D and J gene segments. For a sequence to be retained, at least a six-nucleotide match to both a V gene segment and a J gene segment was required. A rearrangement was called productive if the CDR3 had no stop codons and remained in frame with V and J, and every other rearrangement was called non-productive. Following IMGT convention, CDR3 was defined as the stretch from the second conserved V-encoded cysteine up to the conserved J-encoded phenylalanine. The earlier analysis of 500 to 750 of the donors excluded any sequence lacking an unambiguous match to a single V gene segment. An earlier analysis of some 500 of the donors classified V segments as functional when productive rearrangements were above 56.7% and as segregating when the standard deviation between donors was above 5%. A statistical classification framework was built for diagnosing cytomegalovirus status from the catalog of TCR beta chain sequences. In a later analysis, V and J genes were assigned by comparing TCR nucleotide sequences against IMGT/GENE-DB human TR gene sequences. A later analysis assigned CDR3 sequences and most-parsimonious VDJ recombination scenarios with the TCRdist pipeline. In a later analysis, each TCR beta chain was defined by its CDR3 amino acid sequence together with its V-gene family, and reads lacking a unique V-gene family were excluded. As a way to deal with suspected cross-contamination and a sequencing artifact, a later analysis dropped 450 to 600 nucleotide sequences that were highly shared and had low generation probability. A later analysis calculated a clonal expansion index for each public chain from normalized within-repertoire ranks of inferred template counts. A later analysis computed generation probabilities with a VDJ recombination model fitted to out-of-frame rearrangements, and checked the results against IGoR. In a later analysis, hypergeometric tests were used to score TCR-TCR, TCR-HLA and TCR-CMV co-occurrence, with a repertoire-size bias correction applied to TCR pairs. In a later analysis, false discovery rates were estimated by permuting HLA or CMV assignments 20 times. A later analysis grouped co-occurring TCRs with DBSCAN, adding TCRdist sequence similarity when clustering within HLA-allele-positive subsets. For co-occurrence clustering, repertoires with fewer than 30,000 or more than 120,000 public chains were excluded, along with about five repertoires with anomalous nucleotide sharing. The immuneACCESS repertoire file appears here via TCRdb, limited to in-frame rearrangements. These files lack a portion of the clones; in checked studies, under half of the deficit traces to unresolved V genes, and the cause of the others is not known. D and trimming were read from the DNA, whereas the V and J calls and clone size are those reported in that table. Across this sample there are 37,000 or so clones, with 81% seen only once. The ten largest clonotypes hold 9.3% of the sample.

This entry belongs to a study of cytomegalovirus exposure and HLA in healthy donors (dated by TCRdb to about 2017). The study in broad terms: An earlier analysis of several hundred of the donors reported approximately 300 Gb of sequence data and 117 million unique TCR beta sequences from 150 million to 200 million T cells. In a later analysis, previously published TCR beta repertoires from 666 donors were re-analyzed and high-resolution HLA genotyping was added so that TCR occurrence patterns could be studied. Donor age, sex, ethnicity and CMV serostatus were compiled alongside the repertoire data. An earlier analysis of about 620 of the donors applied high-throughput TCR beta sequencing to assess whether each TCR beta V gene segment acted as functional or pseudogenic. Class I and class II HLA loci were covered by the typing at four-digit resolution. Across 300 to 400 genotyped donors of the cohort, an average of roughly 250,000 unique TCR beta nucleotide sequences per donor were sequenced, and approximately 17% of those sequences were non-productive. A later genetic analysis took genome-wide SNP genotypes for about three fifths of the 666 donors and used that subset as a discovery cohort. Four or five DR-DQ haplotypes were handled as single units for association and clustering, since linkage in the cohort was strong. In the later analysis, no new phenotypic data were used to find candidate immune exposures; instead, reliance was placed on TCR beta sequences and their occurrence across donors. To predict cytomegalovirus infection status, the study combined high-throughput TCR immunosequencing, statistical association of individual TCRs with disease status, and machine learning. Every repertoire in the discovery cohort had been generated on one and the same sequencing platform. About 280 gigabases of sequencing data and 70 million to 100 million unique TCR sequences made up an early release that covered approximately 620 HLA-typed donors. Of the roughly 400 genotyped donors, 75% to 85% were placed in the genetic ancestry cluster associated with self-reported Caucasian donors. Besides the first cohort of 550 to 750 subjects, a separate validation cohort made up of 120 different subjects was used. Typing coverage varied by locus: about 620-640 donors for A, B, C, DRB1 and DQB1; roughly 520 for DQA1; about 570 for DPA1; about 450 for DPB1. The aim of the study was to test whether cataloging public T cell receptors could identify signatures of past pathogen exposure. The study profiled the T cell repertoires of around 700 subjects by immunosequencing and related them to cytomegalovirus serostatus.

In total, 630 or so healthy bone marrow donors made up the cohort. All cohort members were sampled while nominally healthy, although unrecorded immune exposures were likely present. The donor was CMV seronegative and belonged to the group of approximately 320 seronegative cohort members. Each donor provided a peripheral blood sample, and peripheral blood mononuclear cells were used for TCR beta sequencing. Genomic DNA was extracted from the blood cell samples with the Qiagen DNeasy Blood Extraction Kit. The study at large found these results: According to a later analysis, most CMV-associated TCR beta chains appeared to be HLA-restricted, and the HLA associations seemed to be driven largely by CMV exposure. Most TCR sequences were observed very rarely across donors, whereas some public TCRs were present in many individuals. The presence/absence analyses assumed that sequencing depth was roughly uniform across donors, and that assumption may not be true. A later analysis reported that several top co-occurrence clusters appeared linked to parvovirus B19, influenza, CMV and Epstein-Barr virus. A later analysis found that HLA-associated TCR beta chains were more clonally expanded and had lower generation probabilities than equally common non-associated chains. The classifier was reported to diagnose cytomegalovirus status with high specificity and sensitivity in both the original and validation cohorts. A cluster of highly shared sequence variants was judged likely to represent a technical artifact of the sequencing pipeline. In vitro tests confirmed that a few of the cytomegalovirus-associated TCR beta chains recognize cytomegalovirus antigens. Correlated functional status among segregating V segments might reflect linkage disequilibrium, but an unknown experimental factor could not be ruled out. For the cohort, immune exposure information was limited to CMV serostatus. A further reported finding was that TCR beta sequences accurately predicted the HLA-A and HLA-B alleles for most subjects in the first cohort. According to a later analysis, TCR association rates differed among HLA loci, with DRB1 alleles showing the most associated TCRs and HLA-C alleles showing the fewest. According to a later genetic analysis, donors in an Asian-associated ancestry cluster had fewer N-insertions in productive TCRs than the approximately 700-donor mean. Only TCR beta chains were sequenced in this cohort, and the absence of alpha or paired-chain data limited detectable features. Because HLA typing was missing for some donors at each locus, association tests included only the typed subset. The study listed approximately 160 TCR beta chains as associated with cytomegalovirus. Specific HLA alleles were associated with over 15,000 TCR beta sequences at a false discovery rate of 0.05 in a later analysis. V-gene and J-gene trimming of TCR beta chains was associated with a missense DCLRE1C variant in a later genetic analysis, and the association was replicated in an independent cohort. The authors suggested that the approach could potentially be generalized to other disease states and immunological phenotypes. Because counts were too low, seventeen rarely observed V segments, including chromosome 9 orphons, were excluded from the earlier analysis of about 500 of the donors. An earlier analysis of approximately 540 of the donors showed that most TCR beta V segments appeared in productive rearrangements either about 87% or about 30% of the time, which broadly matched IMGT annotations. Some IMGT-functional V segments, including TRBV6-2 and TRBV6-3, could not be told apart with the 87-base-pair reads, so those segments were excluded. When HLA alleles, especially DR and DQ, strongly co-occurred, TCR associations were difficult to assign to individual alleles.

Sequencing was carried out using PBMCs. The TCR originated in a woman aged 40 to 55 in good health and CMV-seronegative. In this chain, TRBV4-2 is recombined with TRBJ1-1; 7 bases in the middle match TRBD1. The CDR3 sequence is CASSQSDRDTEAFF. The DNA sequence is TGTGCCAGCAGCCAATCCGACAGGGACACTGAAGCTTTCTTT.